The 32 T cell receptor beta chains reported below all come from one sample, sequenced in a study of blood T cell repertoires in COVID-19. Data came from immunoSEQ multiplex PCR; TCRdb stores just in-frame clones and leaves some out. The sample records 300,000 to 450,000 clones, about nine tenths being singletons. The source material was PBMCs or T cells enriched from blood (not recorded which). These receptors were collected from a woman aged 25 to 39 who had been exposed to COVID-19.

The table lists this clone with a count of one. The chain has TRBV9 and TRBJ2-2, with 10 bases matching TRBD2. The CDR3 spans 14 residues. Germline-derived CDR1 and CDR2 are SGDLS and YYNGEE. J gave up 4 bases and V 9 bases, and 6 bases lay outside the gene matches. The CDR3 nucleotides read TGTGCCACCGCTAGCGGGAGTTCCACCGGGGAGCTGTTTTTT. Translating it yields CATASGSSTGELFF.

J is TRBJ2-6 and V is TRBV27; 7 bases agree with TRBD2. Germline V CDR1 and CDR2: MNHEY, SMNVEV (reference sequence). The CDR3 totals 15 residues. Trimming at V came to 4 bases and at J to 1 base, leaving 1 base not matched to a gene. The CDR3 protein is CASSWGGSGANVLTF. Here the CDR3 DNA reads TGTGCCAGCAGTTGGGGGGGTTCTGGGGCCAACGTCCTGACTTTC.

The chain has TRBV5-1 and TRBJ2-7, with TRBD2 matching 12 bases. This CDR3 has 18 residues. The V gene's germline CDR1 is SGHRS and CDR2 YFSETQ. The ends lost 0 bases at V and 0 bases at J; junction bases unmatched: 7. The CDR3 sequence is CASSLGLAGGVISYEQYF. CDR3 DNA sequence: TGCGCCAGCAGCTTGGGGCTAGCGGGAGGGGTGATCTCCTACGAGCAGTACTTC.

Concerning this clone: A read error may account for a junction end that differs from germline. V usage is TRBV27 and J usage is TRBJ1-1, with a weak D call TRBD1 (6 bases). The CDR3 spans 14 residues. Germline V gene data show CDR1 as MNHEY and CDR2 as SMNVEV (reference sequence). The CDR3 loop is CASSFGTRLAETFF. CDR3 nucleotide sequence: TGTGCCAGCAGTTTTGGGACACGATTAGCTGAAACTTTCTTT.

This chain uses TRBV7-6 with TRBJ1-2; 7 positions match TRBD1. Germline values: CDR1 SGHVS, CDR2 FNYEAQ. This CDR3 is 17 amino acids long. Trimming removed 5 bases from V and 2 bases from J; junction bases left unmatched: 14. CDR3 sequence: CASSVLFGTDFNYGYTF. CDR3 bases: TGTGCCAGCAGCGTTCTTTTTGGGACAGATTTCAACTATGGCTACACCTTC.

The CDR3 DNA reads as TGTGCCAGCAGTTTAAGCGGGAGTCGATACGAGCAGTACTTC. It codes for CASSLSGSRYEQYF. V usage is TRBV27 and J usage is TRBJ2-7; 8 bases are a match to TRBD2. CDR1 is MNHEY, CDR2 SMNVEV, per germline (reference sequence). Trimming removed 2 bases from V and 4 bases from J; junction bases left unmatched: 4. CDR3 length: 14 residues.

The chain is built from TRBV4-2 and TRBJ2-3; 11 bases are a match to TRBD2. The length of the CDR3 is 16 residues. The germline gives CDR1 LGHNA, CDR2 YNFKEQ. With 2 bases clipped from V and 4 bases from J, the junction kept 5 bases outside the gene matches. The CDR3 region is CASSQTSGSIADTQYF. CDR3 coding DNA: TGTGCCAGCAGCCAAACTAGCGGGAGTATCGCAGATACGCAGTATTTT.

The chain couples TRBV28 to TRBJ2-3, with D possibly matching TRBD1 (8 bases). The CDR3 length is 18 residues. Per the germline V gene, CDR1 is MDHEN and CDR2 is SYDVKM. Trimming pared 1 base from V and 4 bases from J, leaving 21 bases between. CDR3 nucleotides: TGTGCCAGCAGTTTATTGGCCCGTGGACAGGGAGGGGCAGATACGCAGTATTTT. As protein: CASSLLARGQGGADTQYF.

V and J are TRBV28 and TRBJ1-1, with a tentative D call TRBD1 (5 bases). The CDR3 consists of 14 residues. Germline values: CDR1 MDHEN, CDR2 SYDVKM. The V gene lost 6 bases and the J gene lost 0 bases, with 11 bases spanning the gap. The CDR3 DNA sequence: TGTGCCAGCAGCGGAGGGGTTTTGAACACTGAAGCTTTCTTT. Protein product: CASSGGVLNTEAFF.

This clone was recorded once. The chain recombines TRBV27 with TRBJ2-3; TRBD1 matches at 9 bases. Germline CDR1 and CDR2: MNHEY and SMNVEV (reference sequence). Unmatched junction bases numbered 9, after V lost 5 bases and J lost 0 bases. The CDR3 extends over 17 amino acids. In DNA, the CDR3 is TGTGCCAGCAGTCCAGCCCTGGGACAGGGAAGCACAGATACGCAGTATTTT. It yields the protein CASSPALGQGSTDTQYF.

The rearrangement uses TRBV7-9 and TRBJ1-6; 8 bases are a match to TRBD1. J lost 7 bases, V lost 5 bases, and 4 bases had no gene match. The germline V gene encodes CDR1 SEHNR and CDR2 FQNEAQ (reference sequence). The CDR3 has 14 amino acids. The CDR3 is CASSARQGNSPLHF. The DNA for the CDR3 is TGTGCCAGCAGCGCTAGACAGGGGAATTCACCCCTCCACTTT.

The V gene is TRBV24-1, the J gene TRBJ2-4, with 8 positions matching TRBD1. The V gene's germline CDR1 is KGHDR and CDR2 SFDVKD. The CDR3 runs to 15 residues. V lost 2 bases, J lost 7 bases, and 6 bases stayed unmatched. The CDR3 loop is CATSDSTGAGNIQYF. CDR3 sequence (DNA): TGTGCCACCAGTGATTCGACAGGGGCCGGGAACATTCAGTACTTC.

This sequence joins TRBV7-6 and TRBJ1-4; TRBD1 matches 7 bases. Trimming at V came to 4 bases and at J to 5 bases, leaving 7 bases not matched to a gene. The CDR3 covers 15 residues. Germline V CDR1 and CDR2: SGHVS, FNYEAQ. Here the CDR3 reads CASSSGTARNEKLFF. CDR3 nucleotide sequence: TGTGCCAGCAGCTCCGGGACAGCAAGAAATGAAAAACTGTTTTTT.

The chain combines TRBV6-5 with TRBJ1-2; possibly TRBD1 for D (6 bases). The CDR3 consists of 14 residues. Germline V CDR1 and CDR2: MNHEY, SVGAGI. Trimming pared 7 bases from V and 4 bases from J, leaving 16 bases between. In DNA form, the CDR3 reads TGTGCCAGCACCCCTTCGACAGGCTTCTATGGCTACACCTTC. This sequence encodes CASTPSTGFYGYTF.

For the CDR3, the DNA is TGCGCCAGCAGCCTACAGGGGGACATTCAGTACTTC. Translated, it gives CASSLQGDIQYF. The V and J genes are TRBV5-1 and TRBJ2-4; the match to TRBD1 covers 8 bases. The CDR3 is made up of 12 amino acids. CDR1 SGHRS and CDR2 YFSETQ come from the germline V gene. Trimming at V came to 4 bases and at J to 8 bases, leaving 2 bases not matched to a gene. Variable domain in full (rest from reference TRBV5-1 and TRBJ2-4): KAGVTQTPRYLIKTRGQQVTLSCSPISGHRSVSWYQQTPGQGLQFLFEYFSETQRNKGNFPGRFSGRQFSNSRSEMNVSTLELGDSALYLCASSLQGDIQYFGAGTRLSVL.

The chain couples TRBV5-1 to TRBJ2-5; 9 bases fit TRBD1. The CDR3 is 14 amino acids. Germline V gene sequence: CDR1 SGHRS, CDR2 YFSETQ. J gave up 8 bases and V 2 bases, and 7 bases lay outside the gene matches. The CDR3: CASSLGTGRGTQYF. The CDR3 nucleotides read TGCGCCAGCAGCTTAGGGACAGGGAGGGGCACCCAGTACTTC.

This clone showed up just a few times. This chain uses TRBV12-3 or TRBV12-4 with TRBJ1-5, with 8 bases lining up with TRBD1. The CDR3 runs to 13 residues. V lost 7 bases to trimming and J lost 7 bases; unmatched junction nucleotides: 6. The CDR3 DNA sequence: TGTGCCAGCACCCAGGGGGCGCGGCAGCCCCAGCATTTT. As protein: CASTQGARQPQHF.

The V and J genes are TRBV18 and TRBJ2-6, with D perhaps TRBD2 (6 bases). The V and J ends lost 1 base and 2 bases respectively, with 12 bases between them. Germline V gives CDR1 KGHSH, CDR2 LQKENI. The length of the CDR3 is 17 residues. The CDR3 DNA sequence: TGTGCCAGCTCACCACGGGAGGCTAGTGCTGGGGCCAACGTCCTGACTTTC. It is translated as CASSPREASAGANVLTF.

This sequence joins TRBV15 and TRBJ2-1, with D maybe TRBD1 (6 bases). Per the germline V gene, CDR1 is LNHNV and CDR2 is YYDKDF (reference sequence). CDR3 size: 17 residues. Trimming shortened V by 0 bases and J by 5 bases, and 17 bases separated the two germline ends. CDR3 nucleotides: TGTGCCACCAGCAGAGATCCTCCCGGGACATACGACAATGAGCAGTTCTTC. It is translated as CATSRDPPGTYDNEQFF.

The CDR3 spells CASSESSRGYGGYTF. CDR3 nucleotides: TGTGCCAGCAGTGAATCCTCCAGGGGGTATGGTGGCTACACCTTC. The chain combines TRBV25-1 with TRBJ1-2, with TRBD1 matching 7 bases. Per germline, CDR1 MGHDK and CDR2 SYGVNS. V gave up 1 base and J gave up 7 bases; unmatched junction bases: 9. The CDR3 sequence is 15 residues long.

The gene calls are TRBV11-2 and TRBJ2-5; maybe TRBD2 (5 bases). V lost 1 base to trimming and J lost 1 base, with 10 bases between them. The CDR3 is made up of 15 amino acids. The germline V gene has CDR1 SGHAT and CDR2 FQNNGV. In DNA, the CDR3 is TGTGCCAGCAGCTTAGTGGCGGGCCTCCAAGAGACCCAGTACTTC. Its protein is CASSLVAGLQETQYF.

The gene calls are TRBV11-2 and TRBJ2-7; 7 bases line up with TRBD2. The CDR3 is made up of 13 amino acids. Germline V gene lookup returns CDR1 SGHAT and CDR2 FQNNGV. J gave up 2 bases and V 5 bases, and 3 bases lay outside the gene matches. CDR3 sequence (DNA): TGTGCCAGCAGCAGAGCGGGGCCCTACGAGCAGTACTTC. Its protein is CASSRAGPYEQYF.

The rearrangement joins TRBV9 to TRBJ1-1, with TRBD1 matching over 7 bases. Looked up from germline, CDR1 is SGDLS and CDR2 is YYNGEE. V shed 4 bases, J shed 3 bases, and the junction held 6 bases outside the gene matches. CDR3 size: 14 residues. CDR3: CASSLGDRHTEAFF. As DNA, the CDR3 is TGTGCCAGCAGCCTAGGGGACAGACACACTGAAGCTTTCTTT.

The rearrangement uses TRBV7-3 and TRBJ2-1, with D possibly being TRBD2 (6 bases). Germline V gene sequence: CDR1 SGHTA, CDR2 FQGTGA. V shed 3 bases and J shed 0 bases, with 21 bases lying between them. This CDR3 contains 19 residues. DNA for the CDR3: TGTGCCAGCAGCTTGGGGTCGGGGGAAGAGGGCCGCTCCTACAATGAGCAGTTCTTC. Translated: CASSLGSGEEGRSYNEQFF.

CDR3 residues: CASRDRGEDTEAFF. The CDR3 DNA sequence: TGTGCCAGCAGGGACAGGGGAGAGGACACTGAAGCTTTCTTT. The rearrangement links TRBV6-5 to TRBJ1-1, with 9 bases identical to TRBD1. J was trimmed by 3 bases and V by 6 bases; bases with no gene match: 5. CDR1 is MNHEY, CDR2 SVGAGI, per germline. The length of the CDR3 is 14 residues.

The CDR3 bases are TGTGCCAGCAGACTCAGGGTTATGGGCACTGAAGCTTTCTTT. Its protein product is CASRLRVMGTEAFF. The V call is TRBV27, the J call TRBJ1-1, with D possibly being TRBD1 (5 bases). Germline CDR1 reads MNHEY; CDR2 reads SMNVEV (reference sequence). This CDR3 contains 14 residues. Between the trimmed V and J ends, which lost 6 bases and 4 bases, there was a span of 15 bases.

The chain is built from TRBV7-2 and TRBJ2-7, with TRBD2 matching over 11 bases. Germline CDR1 and CDR2: SGHTA and FQGNSA. The CDR3 has 16 residues. The V segment lost 5 bases and the J segment 7 bases; nucleotides outside the gene matches: 13. The CDR3 spells CASSRTPLAGGGEQYF. The CDR3 nucleotides are TGTGCCAGCAGCCGGACACCGCTAGCGGGAGGAGGGGAGCAGTACTTC.

The chain uses TRBV9 and TRBJ1-4; 9 bases fit TRBD1. The V segment lost 3 bases and the J segment 4 bases; nucleotides outside the gene matches: 4. Germline V CDR1 and CDR2: SGDLS, YYNGEE. This CDR3 contains 15 residues. CDR3 DNA sequence: TGTGCCAGCAGCGGGGCGGGACAGGGTAATGAAAAACTGTTTTTT. Encoded protein: CASSGAGQGNEKLFF.

The rearrangement links TRBV7-9 to TRBJ2-1, with 9 bases lining up with TRBD1. Looked up from germline, CDR1 is SEHNR and CDR2 is FQNEAQ (reference sequence). This CDR3 is 16 amino acids long. J gave up 6 bases and V 5 bases, and 11 bases lay outside the gene matches. The CDR3: CASSTFTGTGPNEQFF. The DNA for the CDR3 is TGTGCCAGCAGCACTTTTACCGGGACAGGGCCCAATGAGCAGTTCTTC.

The chain links TRBV18 to TRBJ2-2, with 10 bases that match TRBD1. Trimming cost V 2 bases and J 6 bases; bases outside gene matches: 6. The germline gives CDR1 KGHSH, CDR2 LQKENI. This CDR3 has 16 amino acids. The DNA for the CDR3 is TGTGCCAGCTCACCAGCGGGACAGGGGCTTTCCGGGGAGCTGTTTTTT. It translates to CASSPAGQGLSGELFF.

V and J are TRBV10-2 and TRBJ1-5; no clear D. This CDR3 spans 13 amino acids. The germline V gene has CDR1 WSHSY and CDR2 SAAADI. V dropped 10 bases and J dropped 0 bases, with 10 bases sitting between them. The CDR3 loop is CATSANSNQPQHF. CDR3 DNA: TGCGCCACCAGCGCTAATAGCAATCAGCCCCAGCATTTT.

The V call is TRBV24-1, the J call TRBJ2-2, with a possible D match to TRBD1 (5 bases). Trimming removed 4 bases from V and 7 bases from J, with 12 bases in between. The CDR3 is 14 residues long. Germline V lookup: CDR1 KGHDR, CDR2 SFDVKD. The chain's CDR3 is CATSEAGMDGELFF. The DNA for the CDR3 is TGTGCCACCAGTGAGGCAGGGATGGACGGGGAGCTGTTTTTT.